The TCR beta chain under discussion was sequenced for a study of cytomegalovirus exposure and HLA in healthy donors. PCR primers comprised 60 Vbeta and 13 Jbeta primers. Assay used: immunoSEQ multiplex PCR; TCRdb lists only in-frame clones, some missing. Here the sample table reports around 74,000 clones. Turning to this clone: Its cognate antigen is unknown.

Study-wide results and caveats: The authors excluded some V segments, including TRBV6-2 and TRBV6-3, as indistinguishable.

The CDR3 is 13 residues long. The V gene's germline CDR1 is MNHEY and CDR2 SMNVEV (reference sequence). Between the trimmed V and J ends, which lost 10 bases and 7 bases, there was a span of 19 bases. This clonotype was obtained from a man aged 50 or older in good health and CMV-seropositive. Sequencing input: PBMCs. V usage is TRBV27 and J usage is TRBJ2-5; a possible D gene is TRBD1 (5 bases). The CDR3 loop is CATRPGSKGTQYF. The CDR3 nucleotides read TGTGCCACAAGACCAGGGTCCAAGGGGACCCAGTACTTC.